This T cell receptor beta chain was observed in a study of blood T cells in healthy people across ages. Study outcomes and limitations: Unsorted PBMCs blocked a conclusive comparison of naive and antigen-experienced cells.

This clonotype was detected only a few times. Antigen unknown. The CDR3 is 12 residues long. V was clipped by 7 bases and J by 5 bases, with 11 bases between them. From germline, CDR1 is MGHDK and CDR2 SYGVNS. A sample-barcoded 5' primer and a J-beta primer mix were used in a second PCR of roughly 7 to 11 cycles. TCRdb itself ran the 5' RACE reads through MiXCR, one entry per CDR3 protein. This sample yields about 1.7 million distinct CDR3 sequences, of which 28% are seen a single time; 7.7% belongs to the top ten. Peripheral blood was drawn, about 9.7 milliliters per donor. No fewer than 5.5 micrograms of total RNA were isolated from every sample.

Material: blood. V usage is TRBV25-1 and J usage is TRBJ1-1; D is ambiguous. The sequence came from a woman in her twenties or thirties in good health. CDR3: CASKDPETEAFF. The DNA for the CDR3 is TGTGCCAGCAAAGACCCGGAGACTGAAGCTTTCTTT.